The 32 T cell receptor beta chains in this list originate from one sample, sequenced in a study of cytomegalovirus exposure and HLA in healthy donors. Data came from immunoSEQ multiplex PCR; TCRdb stores just in-frame clones and leaves some out. The repertoire holds roughly 150,000 clones, around 96% seen once, with 0.89% in the top ten. The sequencing input was PBMCs. The receptor set was obtained from a woman aged 18-35 years in good health and CMV-seronegative.

This sequence joins TRBV25-1 and TRBJ1-1; perhaps TRBD1 as D (5 bases). V was pared by 6 bases and J by 0 bases, with 11 bases between. Germline V lookup: CDR1 MGHDK, CDR2 SYGVNS. There are 14 residues in the CDR3. The CDR3 DNA reads as TGTGCCAGCAGACCGGGACTCATGAACACTGAAGCTTTCTTT. Amino acid sequence: CASRPGLMNTEAFF.

The CDR3 DNA reads as TGTGCCAGCAGCTTGTTTTTGACAACCTACAATGAGCAGTTCTTC. This translates into CASSLFLTTYNEQFF. The rearrangement joins TRBV7-9 to TRBJ2-1; D is unresolved. Trimming removed 3 bases at V and 2 bases at J, with 11 bases between. The CDR3 spans 15 residues. The germline V gene encodes CDR1 SEHNR and CDR2 FQNEAQ (reference sequence).

The chain carries TRBV4-3 and TRBJ2-1; 9 nucleotides agree with TRBD1. Germline V gives CDR1 LGHNA, CDR2 YSLEER. The CDR3 covers 15 residues. With 4 bases clipped from V and 9 bases from J, the junction kept 10 bases outside the gene matches. CDR3 coding DNA: TGCGCCAGCAGCCCGAGTACCGGGACAGGGATTGAGCAGTTCTTC. Residues: CASSPSTGTGIEQFF.

This chain links TRBV7-9 with TRBJ1-2; D gene ambiguous. CDR3 length: 15 residues. The germline gives CDR1 SEHNR, CDR2 FQNEAQ (reference sequence). V dropped 2 bases and J dropped 3 bases, with 13 bases sitting between them. The CDR3, as DNA: TGTGCCAGCAGCTTATCCCGAGGGCGGGACTATGGCTACACCTTC. The encoded protein is CASSLSRGRDYGYTF.

V usage is TRBV4-3 and J usage is TRBJ1-1; weak D call: TRBD1 (6 bases). CDR1 LGHNA and CDR2 YSLEER come from the germline V gene. CDR3 length equals 15 residues. The germline V and J ends were trimmed by 0 bases and 5 bases, with 13 bases remaining between them. The chain's CDR3 is CASSQDGQGSTEAFF. For the CDR3, the DNA is TGCGCCAGCAGCCAAGATGGGCAGGGGTCGACTGAAGCTTTCTTT.

CDR3 region: CASSSGTDPYEQYF. Written as DNA, the CDR3 is TGTGCCAGCTCCTCAGGGACAGATCCCTACGAGCAGTACTTC. The chain links TRBV18 to TRBJ2-7, with 7 bases that match TRBD1. The germline V gene encodes CDR1 KGHSH and CDR2 LQKENI. The CDR3 spans 14 residues. The ends lost 6 bases at V and 2 bases at J; junction bases unmatched: 7.

In DNA, the CDR3 is TGTGCCAGCAGCTTGTTTCAGGGGGCCTACGAGCAGTACTTC. It translates to CASSLFQGAYEQYF. The V gene is TRBV5-4, the J gene TRBJ2-7, with TRBD1 matching over 7 bases. This CDR3 spans 14 amino acids. Germline CDR1 is SGHNT and CDR2 is YYREEE (reference sequence). The J segment lost 2 bases and the V segment lost 1 base, leaving 3 bases of the junction unmatched.

DNA for the CDR3: TGTGCCAGCAGCCCATATCGGACAGACGGTGAGCAGTTCTTC. Translating it yields CASSPYRTDGEQFF. The chain links TRBV7-2 to TRBJ2-1; the D gene is possibly TRBD1 (6 bases). Germline CDR1 SGHTA, CDR2 FQGNSA. Between the trimmed V and J ends, which lost 5 bases and 9 bases, there was a span of 17 bases. The CDR3 contains 14 residues.

The V gene is TRBV29-1, the J gene TRBJ2-1, with unresolved D. The CDR3 consists of 11 residues. V was pared by 3 bases and J by 6 bases, with 6 bases between. The V gene's germline CDR1 is SQVTM and CDR2 ANQGSEA. CDR3 loop: CSVDRGNEQFF. Here the CDR3 DNA reads TGCAGCGTTGACCGCGGCAATGAGCAGTTCTTC.

The chain combines TRBV27 with TRBJ1-2; 7 bases line up with TRBD1. The CDR3 extends over 15 amino acids. The J segment lost 3 bases and the V segment lost 5 bases, leaving 9 bases of the junction unmatched. The germline gives CDR1 MNHEY, CDR2 SMNVEV (reference sequence). CDR3 sequence: CASSPFYGTDYGYTF. For the CDR3, the DNA is TGTGCCAGCAGTCCATTCTACGGGACAGACTATGGCTACACCTTC.

This chain joins TRBV9 and TRBJ1-6; D unclear. From germline, CDR1 is SGDLS and CDR2 YYNGEE. V was clipped by 4 bases and J by 10 bases, with 9 bases between them. CDR3 length equals 12 residues. CDR3 in amino acids: CASSRHGSPLHF. CDR3 nucleotide sequence: TGTGCCAGCAGCAGACACGGATCACCCCTCCACTTT.

The rearrangement links TRBV14 to TRBJ1-1; 10 bases are shared with TRBD1. In germline, CDR1 is SGHDN, CDR2 FVKESK. This CDR3 contains 13 residues. With V trimmed by 6 bases and J by 4 bases, 2 bases remained unmatched. The CDR3 sequence: CASSRTGGTEAFF. CDR3 bases: TGTGCCAGCAGTCGGACAGGGGGCACTGAAGCTTTCTTT.

This clone is a singleton in its sample. The chain joins TRBV2 to TRBJ2-1, with D possibly being TRBD1 (6 bases). This CDR3 has 15 amino acids. V dropped 4 bases and J dropped 9 bases, with 19 bases sitting between them. Per the germline V gene, CDR1 is SNHLY and CDR2 is FYNNEI. In DNA form, the CDR3 reads TGTGCCAGCAGTGCTAACTCACAGGGCGTAGGTGAGCAGTTCTTC. Translating it yields CASSANSQGVGEQFF.

The chain combines TRBV7-9 with TRBJ2-7; 10 bases fit TRBD1. From germline, CDR1 is SEHNR and CDR2 FQNEAQ (reference sequence). CDR3 size: 14 residues. J gave up 9 bases and V 6 bases, and 11 bases lay outside the gene matches. CDR3 amino acids: CASRPPGQGLAQYF. The DNA of the CDR3 is TGTGCCAGCAGACCTCCGGGACAGGGGCTAGCGCAGTACTTC.

The rearrangement uses TRBV5-1 and TRBJ2-6; D remains unclear. Germline values: CDR1 SGHRS, CDR2 YFSETQ. The ends were cut back, 0 bases at V and 0 bases at J, with 4 bases in the middle. This CDR3 has 15 residues. CDR3 region: CASSLVHSGANVLTF. Written as DNA, the CDR3 is TGCGCCAGCAGCTTGGTACACTCTGGGGCCAACGTCCTGACTTTC.

The rearrangement links TRBV13 to TRBJ2-3; 15 nucleotides line up with TRBD2. The CDR3 is 19 residues long. V lost 5 bases to trimming and J lost 8 bases; unmatched junction nucleotides: 17. Per the germline V gene, CDR1 is PRHDT and CDR2 is FYEKMQ (reference sequence). The CDR3 loop reads CASSRTSGGATGTLGTQYF. The CDR3 DNA is TGTGCCAGCAGCCGGACTAGCGGGGGGGCCACAGGCACCCTCGGTACGCAGTATTTT.

CDR3 sequence (DNA): TGTGCCAGCAGCTTGCACAGCCGCACAGATACGCAGTATTTT. It encodes CASSLHSRTDTQYF. The V call is TRBV11-3, the J call TRBJ2-3; D is ambiguous. Germline V gene data show CDR1 as SGHNT and CDR2 as YENEEA. V lost 3 bases to trimming and J lost 1 base, with 8 bases between them. The CDR3 runs 14 residues.

CDR3 region: CASSELSGGSLETQYF. The CDR3 region has the DNA TGTGCCAGCAGTGAACTTTCAGGGGGATCGCTGGAGACCCAGTACTTC. The rearrangement joins TRBV2 to TRBJ2-5; 7 bases map to TRBD1. V shed 2 bases, J shed 5 bases, and the junction held 11 bases outside the gene matches. CDR3 length: 16 residues. Germline CDR1 reads SNHLY; CDR2 reads FYNNEI. Variable domain in full (rest from reference TRBV2 and TRBJ2-5): EPEVTQTPSHQVTQMGQEVILRCVPISNHLYFYWYRQILGQKVEFLVSFYNNEISEKSEIFDDQFSVERPDGSNFTLKIRSTKLEDSAMYFCASSELSGGSLETQYFGPGTRLLVL.

The V call is TRBV5-1, the J call TRBJ1-1, with a possible D match to TRBD1 (6 bases). This CDR3 contains 14 residues. The germline V gene has CDR1 SGHRS and CDR2 YFSETQ. The V and J ends lost 0 bases and 5 bases respectively, with 11 bases between them. CDR3 residues: CASSLAGRGTEAFF. CDR3 nucleotides: TGCGCCAGCAGCTTGGCAGGAAGGGGGACTGAAGCTTTCTTT.

This clone was seen once. V gene TRBV7-8 combines with J gene TRBJ1-2; 9 bases map to TRBD1. Trimming removed 5 bases from V and 2 bases from J; junction bases left unmatched: 9. CDR3 length: 16 residues. CDR1 SGHVS and CDR2 FQNEAQ come from the germline V gene. The DNA for the CDR3 is TGTGCCAGCAGCCATTCCCGACAGGGGGTAAACTATGGCTACACCTTC. It is translated as CASSHSRQGVNYGYTF.

For the CDR3, the DNA is TGTGCCAGCAGCCTTGCCTACGAGCAGTACTTC. Translation gives CASSLAYEQYF. The chain joins TRBV11-2 to TRBJ2-7; D is ambiguous. Germline CDR1 SGHAT, CDR2 FQNNGV. CDR3 length: 11 amino acids. V shed 5 bases and J shed 2 bases, with 4 bases lying between them.

The chain uses TRBV10-3 and TRBJ2-5, with a tentative D call TRBD1 (5 bases). V was trimmed by 3 bases and J by 2 bases, leaving 7 bases between them. Looked up from germline, CDR1 is ENHRY and CDR2 is SYGVKD. The CDR3 has 13 residues. Written as DNA, the CDR3 is TGTGCCATCAGTGACAGGGATCAAGAGACCCAGTACTTC. It is translated as CAISDRDQETQYF.

This sequence joins TRBV4-3 and TRBJ1-1; 7 nucleotides agree with TRBD1. Germline V gene lookup returns CDR1 LGHNA and CDR2 YSLEER. The trim removed 2 bases at V and 1 base at J, leaving 10 bases unmatched. The CDR3 runs 17 residues. In DNA, the CDR3 is TGCGCCAGCAGCCAATTGGTAAAGGAGGGGGCGAACACTGAAGCTTTCTTT. Residues: CASSQLVKEGANTEAFF.

The chain is built from TRBV27 and TRBJ1-2; 8 bases are a match to TRBD1. J was trimmed by 4 bases and V by 5 bases; bases with no gene match: 6. The CDR3 is made up of 14 amino acids. From germline, CDR1 is MNHEY and CDR2 SMNVEV (reference sequence). This CDR3 reads CASSARGLGYGYTF. CDR3 sequence (DNA): TGTGCCAGCAGTGCCAGGGGGCTCGGCTATGGCTACACCTTC.

The chain carries TRBV7-4 and TRBJ1-5, with TRBD1 matching 9 bases. Germline V gene sequence: CDR1 SGHVT, CDR2 SQSDAQ. CDR3 length: 13 residues. V shed 6 bases, J shed 5 bases, and the junction held 2 bases outside the gene matches. CDR3 DNA: TGTGCCAGCAGACGGGACAGGGATCAGCCCCAGCATTTT. Protein: CASRRDRDQPQHF.

V usage is TRBV2 and J usage is TRBJ1-1; D perhaps matches TRBD1 (5 bases). CDR3 length equals 13 residues. Germline loops: CDR1 SNHLY, CDR2 FYNNEI. V was pared by 6 bases and J by 1 base, with 9 bases between. CDR3 protein: CASRGDRNTEAFF. The CDR3 coding sequence is TGTGCCAGCAGGGGCGACAGGAACACTGAAGCTTTCTTT.

V usage is TRBV19 and J usage is TRBJ1-4; D unresolved. The V end lost 4 bases, the J end lost 8 bases, and 20 bases lay between the germline ends. The CDR3 extends over 16 amino acids. Per the germline V gene, CDR1 is LNHDA and CDR2 is SQIVND (reference sequence). The CDR3 region has the DNA TGTGCCAGTAGTACCTCGTCGAGCCAAGCGGGCGAAAAACTGTTTTTT. Its protein product is CASSTSSSQAGEKLFF.

V usage is TRBV9 and J usage is TRBJ2-1, with 13 positions matching TRBD2. This CDR3 is 15 amino acids long. CDR1 is SGDLS and CDR2 is YYNGEE in the germline V gene. Unmatched junction bases numbered 2, after V lost 4 bases and J lost 4 bases. As DNA, the CDR3 is TGTGCCAGCAGCCAGACTAGCGGGGGGTACAATGAGCAGTTCTTC. Protein: CASSQTSGGYNEQFF.

The chain carries TRBV6-1 and TRBJ2-7; D is uncertain. The CDR3 totals 15 residues. The V gene lost 3 bases and the J gene lost 5 bases, with 17 bases spanning the gap. Germline CDR1 reads MNHNS; CDR2 reads SASEGT. The CDR3 DNA follows: TGTGCCAGCAGTGATACCCGTTTTCTGCAGGACGAGCAGTACTTC. It is translated as CASSDTRFLQDEQYF.

This clone appeared once. The chain uses TRBV4-3 and TRBJ2-7; tentative D call: TRBD2 (7 bases). Trimming removed 4 bases at V and 2 bases at J, with 15 bases between. This CDR3 has 15 amino acids. Germline lookup yields CDR1 LGHNA and CDR2 YSLEER. Written as DNA, the CDR3 is TGCGCCAGCAGCCTCGAGGGGGGGGCTGCCTACGAGCAGTACTTC. Its protein is CASSLEGGAAYEQYF.

The J gene is TRBJ2-2, the V gene TRBV4-1; D uncertain. CDR1 MGHRA and CDR2 YSYEKL come from the germline V gene. The CDR3 is 16 amino acids. The V and J ends lost 1 base and 1 base respectively, with 10 bases between them. As DNA, the CDR3 is TGCGCCAGCAGCCAAGTCGTACGAGTGAACACCGGGGAGCTGTTTTTT. Protein sequence: CASSQVVRVNTGELFF.

Written as DNA, the CDR3 is TGCGCCAGCAGCTTGAGAGGCAACACAGATACGCAGTATTTT. Amino acid sequence: CASSLRGNTDTQYF. J is TRBJ2-3 and V is TRBV5-1, with D uncertain. CDR1 SGHRS and CDR2 YFSETQ come from the germline V gene. The CDR3 runs to 14 residues. The V and J ends lost 1 base and 2 bases respectively, with 8 bases between them.